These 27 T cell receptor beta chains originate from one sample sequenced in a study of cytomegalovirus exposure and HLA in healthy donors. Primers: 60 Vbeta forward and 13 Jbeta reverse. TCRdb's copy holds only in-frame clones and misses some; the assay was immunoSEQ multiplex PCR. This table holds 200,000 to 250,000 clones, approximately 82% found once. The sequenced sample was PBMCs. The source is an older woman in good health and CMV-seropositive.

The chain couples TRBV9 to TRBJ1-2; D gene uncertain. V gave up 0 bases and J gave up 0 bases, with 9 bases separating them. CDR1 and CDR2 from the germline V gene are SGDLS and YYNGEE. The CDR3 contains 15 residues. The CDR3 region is CASSVDVTPNYGYTF. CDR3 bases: TGTGCCAGCAGCGTAGATGTCACTCCTAACTATGGCTACACCTTC.

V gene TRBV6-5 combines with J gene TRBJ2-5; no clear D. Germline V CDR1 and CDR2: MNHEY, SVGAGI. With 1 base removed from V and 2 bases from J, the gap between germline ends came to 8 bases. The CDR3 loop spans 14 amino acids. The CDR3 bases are TGTGCCAGCAGTTACTTCAACTATCAAGAGACCCAGTACTTC. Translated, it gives CASSYFNYQETQYF.

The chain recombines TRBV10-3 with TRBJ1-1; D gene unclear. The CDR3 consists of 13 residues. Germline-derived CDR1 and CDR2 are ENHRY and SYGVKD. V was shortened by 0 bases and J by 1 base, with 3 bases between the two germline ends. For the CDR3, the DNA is TGTGCCATCAGTGAGTCGAGGAACACTGAAGCTTTCTTT. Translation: CAISESRNTEAFF.

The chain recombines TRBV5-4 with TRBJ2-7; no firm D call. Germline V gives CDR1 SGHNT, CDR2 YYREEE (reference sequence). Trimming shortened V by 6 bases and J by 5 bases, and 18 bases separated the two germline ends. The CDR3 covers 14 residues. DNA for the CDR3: TGTGCCAGCACCCGTGGTGGGCAGGATCACGAGCAGTACTTC. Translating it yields CASTRGGQDHEQYF.

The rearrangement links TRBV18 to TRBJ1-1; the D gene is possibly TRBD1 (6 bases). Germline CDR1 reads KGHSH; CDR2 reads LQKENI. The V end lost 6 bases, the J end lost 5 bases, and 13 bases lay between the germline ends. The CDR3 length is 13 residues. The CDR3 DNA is TGTGCCAGCTCCATAGGGGGTGTTACTGAAGCTTTCTTT. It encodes CASSIGGVTEAFF. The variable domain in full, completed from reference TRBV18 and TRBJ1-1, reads NAGVMQNPRHLVRRRGQEARLRCSPMKGHSHVYWYRQLPEEGLKFMVYLQKENIIDESGMPKERFSAEFPKEGPSILRIQQVVRGDSAAYFCASSIGGVTEAFFGQGTRLTVV.

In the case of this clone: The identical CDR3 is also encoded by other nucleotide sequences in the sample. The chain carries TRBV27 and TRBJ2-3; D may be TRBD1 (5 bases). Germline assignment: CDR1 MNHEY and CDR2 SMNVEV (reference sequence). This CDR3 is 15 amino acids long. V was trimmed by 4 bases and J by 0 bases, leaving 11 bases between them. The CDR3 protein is CASSSRQSSTDTQYF. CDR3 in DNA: TGTGCCAGCAGTTCTAGACAGAGTAGCACAGATACGCAGTATTTT.

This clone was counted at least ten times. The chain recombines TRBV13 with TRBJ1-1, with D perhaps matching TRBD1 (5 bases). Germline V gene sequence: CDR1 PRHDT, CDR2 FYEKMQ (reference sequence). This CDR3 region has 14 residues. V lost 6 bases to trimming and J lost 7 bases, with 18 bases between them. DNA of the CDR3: TGTGCCAGCAGTGATCCGAGGACACGTCTTGAAGCTTTCTTT. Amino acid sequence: CASSDPRTRLEAFF.

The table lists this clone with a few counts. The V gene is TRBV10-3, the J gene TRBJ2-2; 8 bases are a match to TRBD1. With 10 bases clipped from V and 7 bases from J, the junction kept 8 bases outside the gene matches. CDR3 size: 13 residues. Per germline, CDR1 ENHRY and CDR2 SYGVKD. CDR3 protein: CATRPQGDGELFF. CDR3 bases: TGTGCCACACGACCACAGGGGGACGGGGAGCTGTTTTTT.

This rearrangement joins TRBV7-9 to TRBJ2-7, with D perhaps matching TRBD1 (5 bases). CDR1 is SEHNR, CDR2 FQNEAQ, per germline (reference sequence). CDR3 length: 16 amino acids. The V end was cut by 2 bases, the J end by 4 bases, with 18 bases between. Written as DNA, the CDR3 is TGTGCCAGCAGCTTAAGTCAAGGGGCGAGGAAATACGAGCAGTACTTC. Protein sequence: CASSLSQGARKYEQYF.

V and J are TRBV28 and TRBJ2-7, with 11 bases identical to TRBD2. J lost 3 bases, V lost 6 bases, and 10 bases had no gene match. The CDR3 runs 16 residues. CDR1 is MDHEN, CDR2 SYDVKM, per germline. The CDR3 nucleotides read TGTGCCAGCAGCCTAGCGGGAGGTGGGGAAAGCTACGAGCAGTACTTC. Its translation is CASSLAGGGESYEQYF.

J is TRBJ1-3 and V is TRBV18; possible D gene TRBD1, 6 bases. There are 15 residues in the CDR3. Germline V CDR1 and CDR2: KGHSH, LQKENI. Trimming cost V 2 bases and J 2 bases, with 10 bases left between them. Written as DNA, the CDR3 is TGTGCCAGCTCACCAGACAGGCCCCCTGGAAACACCATATATTTT. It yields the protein CASSPDRPPGNTIYF. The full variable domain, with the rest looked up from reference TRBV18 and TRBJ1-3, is NAGVMQNPRHLVRRRGQEARLRCSPMKGHSHVYWYRQLPEEGLKFMVYLQKENIIDESGMPKERFSAEFPKEGPSILRIQQVVRGDSAAYFCASSPDRPPGNTIYFGEGSWLTVV.

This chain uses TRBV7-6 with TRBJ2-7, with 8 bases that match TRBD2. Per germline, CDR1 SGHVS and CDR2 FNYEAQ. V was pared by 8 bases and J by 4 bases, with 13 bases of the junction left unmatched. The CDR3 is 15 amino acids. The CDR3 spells CASALEAGAPYEQYF. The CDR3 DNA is TGTGCCAGCGCTCTTGAAGCGGGAGCGCCGTACGAGCAGTACTTC.

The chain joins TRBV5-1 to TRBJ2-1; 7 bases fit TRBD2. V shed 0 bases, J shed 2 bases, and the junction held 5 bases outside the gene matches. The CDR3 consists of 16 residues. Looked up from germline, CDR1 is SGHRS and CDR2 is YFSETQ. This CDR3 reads CASSLVGGGAYNEQFF. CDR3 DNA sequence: TGCGCCAGCAGCTTGGTTGGCGGGGGAGCCTACAATGAGCAGTTCTTC.

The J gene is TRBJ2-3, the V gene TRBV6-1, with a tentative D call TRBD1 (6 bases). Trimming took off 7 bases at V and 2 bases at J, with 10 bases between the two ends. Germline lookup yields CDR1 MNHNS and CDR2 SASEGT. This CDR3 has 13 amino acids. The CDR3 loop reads CASKGGPTDTQYF. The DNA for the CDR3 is TGTGCCAGCAAAGGGGGACCCACAGATACGCAGTATTTT.

Here the CDR3 DNA reads TGTGCCAGCAGCTTAGCGCCAACAGCCCATAGCAATCAGCCCCAGCATTTT. It translates to CASSLAPTAHSNQPQHF. The chain links TRBV7-2 to TRBJ1-5; D uncertain. V dropped 0 bases and J dropped 0 bases, with 12 bases sitting between them. The germline gives CDR1 SGHTA, CDR2 FQGNSA. CDR3 size: 17 residues.

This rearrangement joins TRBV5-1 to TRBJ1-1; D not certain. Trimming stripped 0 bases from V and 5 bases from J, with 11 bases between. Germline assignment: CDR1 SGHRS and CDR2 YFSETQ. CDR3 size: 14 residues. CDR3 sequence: CASSLGGVRTEAFF. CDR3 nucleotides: TGCGCCAGCAGCTTGGGGGGAGTACGGACTGAAGCTTTCTTT.

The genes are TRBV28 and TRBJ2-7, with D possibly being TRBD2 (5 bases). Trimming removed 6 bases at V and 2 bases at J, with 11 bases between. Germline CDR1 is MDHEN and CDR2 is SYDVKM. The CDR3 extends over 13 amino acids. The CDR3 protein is CASSPTRTYEQYF. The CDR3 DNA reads TGTGCCAGCAGCCCTACTAGGACCTACGAGCAGTACTTC.

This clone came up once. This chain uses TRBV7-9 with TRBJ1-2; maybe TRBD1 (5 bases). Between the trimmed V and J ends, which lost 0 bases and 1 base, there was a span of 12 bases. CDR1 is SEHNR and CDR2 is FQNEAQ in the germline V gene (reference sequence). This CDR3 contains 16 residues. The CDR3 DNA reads TGTGCCAGCAGCTTAGCCGGGGCGGGGGGTAACTATGGCTACACCTTC. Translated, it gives CASSLAGAGGNYGYTF.

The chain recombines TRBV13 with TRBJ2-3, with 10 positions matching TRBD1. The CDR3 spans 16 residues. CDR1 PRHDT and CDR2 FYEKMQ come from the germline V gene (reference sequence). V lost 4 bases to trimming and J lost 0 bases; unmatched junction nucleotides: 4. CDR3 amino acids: CASSYRDRGSTDTQYF. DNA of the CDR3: TGTGCCAGCAGCTACCGGGACAGGGGAAGCACAGATACGCAGTATTTT.

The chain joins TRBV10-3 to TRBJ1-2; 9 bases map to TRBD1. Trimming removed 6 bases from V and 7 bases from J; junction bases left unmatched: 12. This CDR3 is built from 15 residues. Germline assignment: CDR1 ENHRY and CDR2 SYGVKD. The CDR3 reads CAISPRQGDPSGYTF. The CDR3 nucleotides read TGTGCCATCAGCCCTAGACAGGGGGACCCTAGTGGCTACACCTTC.

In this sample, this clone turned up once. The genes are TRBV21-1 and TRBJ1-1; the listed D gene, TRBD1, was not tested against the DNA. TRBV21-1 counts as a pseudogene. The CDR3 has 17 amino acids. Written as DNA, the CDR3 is TGTGCCAGCAGCAAATCGGGCAGGGGGCTCGATCGGACTGAAGCTTTCTTT. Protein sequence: CASSKSGRGLDRTEAFF.

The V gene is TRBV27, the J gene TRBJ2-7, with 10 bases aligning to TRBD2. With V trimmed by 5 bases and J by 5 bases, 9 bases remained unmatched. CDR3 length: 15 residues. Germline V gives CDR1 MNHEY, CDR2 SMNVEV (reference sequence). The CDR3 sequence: CASSESSGRINEQYF. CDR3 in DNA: TGTGCCAGCAGTGAATCTAGCGGGAGAATTAACGAGCAGTACTTC.

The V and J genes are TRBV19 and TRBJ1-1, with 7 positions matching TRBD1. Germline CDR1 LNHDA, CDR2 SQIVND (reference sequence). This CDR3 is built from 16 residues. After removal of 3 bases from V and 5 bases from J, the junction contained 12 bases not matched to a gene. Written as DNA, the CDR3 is TGTGCCAGTAGTATGCGTCTCCCACAGGGGACAACTGAAGCTTTCTTT. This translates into CASSMRLPQGTTEAFF.

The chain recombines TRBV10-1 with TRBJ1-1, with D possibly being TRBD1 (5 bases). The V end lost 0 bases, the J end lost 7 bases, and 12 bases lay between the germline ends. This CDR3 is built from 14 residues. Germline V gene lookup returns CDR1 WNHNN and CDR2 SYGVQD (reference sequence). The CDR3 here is CASSESTGRFEAFF. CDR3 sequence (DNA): TGCGCCAGCAGTGAGTCTACAGGCCGTTTTGAAGCTTTCTTT.

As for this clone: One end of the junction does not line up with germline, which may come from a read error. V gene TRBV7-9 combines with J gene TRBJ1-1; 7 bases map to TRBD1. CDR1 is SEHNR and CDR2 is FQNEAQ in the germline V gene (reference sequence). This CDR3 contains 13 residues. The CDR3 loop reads CSSSLSLRSGTDW. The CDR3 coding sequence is TGTTCCAGCAGCTTATCCCTCCGTTCCGGGACAGACTGG.

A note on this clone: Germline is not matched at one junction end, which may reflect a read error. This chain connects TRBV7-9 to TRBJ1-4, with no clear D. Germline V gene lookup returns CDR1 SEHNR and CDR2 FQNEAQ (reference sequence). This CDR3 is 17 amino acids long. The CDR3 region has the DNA TGTTCCAGCAGCCCGAGCGGGGATTCGACGACTAATGAAAAACTGTTTTTT. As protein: CSSSPSGDSTTNEKLFF. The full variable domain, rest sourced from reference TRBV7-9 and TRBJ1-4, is DTGVSQNPRHKITKRGQNVTFRCDPISEHNRLYWYRQTLGQGPEFLTYFQNEAQLEKSRLLSDRFSAERPKGSFSTLEIQRTEQGDSAMYLCSSSPSGDSTTNEKLFFGSGTQLSVL.

The CDR3 is CASSLGDSPNTEAFF. The DNA of the CDR3 is TGCGCCAGCAGCTTGGGGGACAGCCCGAACACTGAAGCTTTCTTT. This rearrangement joins TRBV5-1 to TRBJ1-1; 7 bases map to TRBD1. The CDR3 spans 15 residues. J was trimmed by 1 base and V by 0 bases; bases with no gene match: 3. Germline V lookup: CDR1 SGHRS, CDR2 YFSETQ.